Listed below are T cell receptor beta chains from one sample, sequenced in a study of blood T cells in healthy people across ages. TCRdb itself ran the 5' RACE reads through MiXCR, one entry per CDR3 protein. The sample records roughly 1 million distinct CDR3 sequences, roughly 24% being singletons. The sample was also reused in another study, on T cells of mothers and their children.

The sequencing sample was made of blood. The receptor set was obtained from a girl under 10 years old in good health. CDR3s include the opening cysteine and the closing phenylalanine or tryptophan. The D gene is left open where the match is weak. The listing skips clone size in some rows; elsewhere it reads once, few, many or a size class.

d_gene: NA; j_gene: TRBJ2-1; abundance: NA; v_gene: TRBV27; CDR3nt: TGTGCCAGCAGTTTAAGCTTAGGCAATGAGCAGTTCTTC; CDR3aa: CASSLSLGNEQFF
d_gene: TRBD2; j_gene: TRBJ2-3; abundance: NA; v_gene: TRBV12-3/TRBV12-4; CDR3nt: TGTGCCAGCAGTGATCTAGCGGGGGGGTCCACAGATACGCAGTATTTT; CDR3aa: CASSDLAGGSTDTQYF
d_gene: NA; j_gene: TRBJ2-5; abundance: few; v_gene: TRBV4-2; CDR3nt: TGTGCCAGCAGCCAAGAACAGGAGGAGACCCAGTACTTC; CDR3aa: CASSQEQEETQYF
d_gene: NA; j_gene: TRBJ2-3; abundance: NA; v_gene: TRBV20-1; CDR3nt: TGCAGTGTGGGGAACAGCGTCCATTCCACAGATACGCAGTATTTT; CDR3aa: CSVGNSVHSTDTQYF
d_gene: TRBD1; j_gene: TRBJ1-2; abundance: NA; v_gene: TRBV12-3/TRBV12-4; CDR3nt: TGTGCCAGCAGTTTTGGAGGGACAGGGGCGAACTATGGCTACACCTTC; CDR3aa: CASSFGGTGANYGYTF
d_gene: NA; j_gene: TRBJ1-2; abundance: NA; v_gene: TRBV20-1; CDR3nt: TGCAGTGCTAGAGATCATAGGTCCTTCGGCTACACCTTC; CDR3aa: CSARDHRSFGYTF
d_gene: NA; j_gene: TRBJ2-7; abundance: NA; v_gene: TRBV29-1; CDR3nt: TGCAGCGCAGCTCCTGCCCCCTACGAGCAGTACTTC; CDR3aa: CSAAPAPYEQYF
d_gene: NA; j_gene: TRBJ2-1; abundance: NA; v_gene: TRBV7-6; CDR3nt: TGTGCCAGCAGCTCCGAACCGGGACACTTCGACGCCTGGTACGATGAGCAGTTCTTC; CDR3aa: CASSSEPGHFDAWYDEQFF
d_gene: NA; j_gene: TRBJ2-5; abundance: few; v_gene: TRBV7-2; CDR3nt: TGTGCCAGCAGCTTATATGGGACCCAGTACTTC; CDR3aa: CASSLYGTQYF
d_gene: NA; j_gene: TRBJ1-1; abundance: few; v_gene: TRBV5-1; CDR3nt: TGCGCCAGCAGCTTCCCAGATTTGAACACTGAAGCTTTCTTT; CDR3aa: CASSFPDLNTEAFF
d_gene: TRBD2; j_gene: TRBJ2-3; abundance: few; v_gene: TRBV14; CDR3nt: TGTGCCAGCAGCCGCCTCGTGGCGGGAGATAGCACAGATACGCAGTATTTT; CDR3aa: CASSRLVAGDSTDTQYF
d_gene: NA; j_gene: TRBJ2-1; abundance: few; v_gene: TRBV7-3; CDR3nt: TGTGCCAGCAGCTTAAACGGCGTCTCCTACAATGAGCAGTTCTTC; CDR3aa: CASSLNGVSYNEQFF
d_gene: NA; j_gene: TRBJ2-2; abundance: NA; v_gene: TRBV29-1; CDR3nt: TGCAGCGCCGCTAGGGATCCCGGGGAGCTGTTTTTT; CDR3aa: CSAARDPGELFF
d_gene: TRBD1; j_gene: TRBJ2-5; abundance: NA; v_gene: TRBV10-3; CDR3nt: TGTGCCACCGGGGACAGACTTGTTGGGGAGACCCAGTACTTC; CDR3aa: CATGDRLVGETQYF
d_gene: TRBD1; j_gene: TRBJ2-1; abundance: NA; v_gene: TRBV12-5; CDR3nt: TGTGCTAGTGGTACTTCCCAGGGGGCGAGGAATGAGCAGTTCTTC; CDR3aa: CASGTSQGARNEQFF
d_gene: TRBD2; j_gene: TRBJ2-2; abundance: NA; v_gene: TRBV12-3/TRBV12-4; CDR3nt: TGTGCCAGCAGGCGATGGGGGGGGTACACCGGGGAGCTGTTTTTT; CDR3aa: CASRRWGGYTGELFF